These 13 T cell receptor beta chains came from one sample sequenced in a study of T cell responses to AZD1222 COVID-19 vaccine. Here immunoSEQ multiplex PCR was the method, and the copy in TCRdb shows in-frame clones only, minus some. Of over 100,000 clones listed, over 90% are singletons. The source material was peripheral blood, sampled on day 0 of AZD1222 vaccination. The receptors shown here come from an adult in good health.

The gene calls are TRBV4-1 and TRBJ2-7; 10 nucleotides line up with TRBD2. CDR1 is MGHRA and CDR2 is YSYEKL in the germline V gene. The V and J ends lost 4 bases and 3 bases, in that order; junction bases with no gene match: 3. The CDR3 is made up of 14 amino acids. As DNA, the CDR3 is TGCGCCAGCAGCCTCGGACTAGCGGACTACGAGCAGTACTTC. It codes for CASSLGLADYEQYF.

J is TRBJ1-5 and V is TRBV5-5; the match to TRBD1 covers 8 bases. In germline, CDR1 is SGHKS, CDR2 YYEKEE (reference sequence). The ends lost 4 bases at V and 2 bases at J; junction bases unmatched: 5. The length of the CDR3 is 15 residues. CDR3 DNA sequence: TGTGCCAGCAGCCCAACAGGGGGAGGCAATCAGCCCCAGCATTTT. It encodes CASSPTGGGNQPQHF.

The chain combines TRBV7-3 with TRBJ2-2; D remains ambiguous. The CDR3 covers 15 residues. The V gene's germline CDR1 is SGHTA and CDR2 FQGTGA. Trimming pared 5 bases from V and 0 bases from J, leaving 10 bases between. As DNA, the CDR3 is TGTGCCAGCAGCCTGAGCGACGCGAACACCGGGGAGCTGTTTTTT. It specifies CASSLSDANTGELFF.

The J gene is TRBJ1-1, the V gene TRBV7-9, with 7 nucleotides matching TRBD1. V was pared by 5 bases and J by 0 bases, with 3 bases of the junction left unmatched. The CDR3 runs to 14 residues. Germline lookup yields CDR1 SEHNR and CDR2 FQNEAQ (reference sequence). This chain's CDR3 is CASSQTGVNTEAFF. CDR3 DNA: TGTGCCAGCAGCCAAACAGGGGTGAACACTGAAGCTTTCTTT.

V and J are TRBV7-8 and TRBJ2-5; D may be TRBD2 (5 bases). The CDR3 has 13 residues. Trimming pared 5 bases from V and 7 bases from J, leaving 14 bases between. Germline V CDR1 and CDR2: SGHVS, FQNEAQ. CDR3 region: CASSPGLDGTQYF. CDR3 nucleotides: TGTGCCAGCAGCCCCGGACTCGACGGGACCCAGTACTTC.

Only a few counts were recorded for this clone. The chain couples TRBV4-1 to TRBJ1-2; maybe TRBD1 (5 bases). The germline V and J ends were trimmed by 3 bases and 8 bases, with 16 bases remaining between them. Germline CDR1 reads MGHRA; CDR2 reads YSYEKL. The CDR3 runs 14 residues. The CDR3, as DNA: TGCGCCAGCAGCCAGCCCCCGGGACTCCGGGGCTACACCTTC. It codes for CASSQPPGLRGYTF.

This chain uses TRBV2 with TRBJ2-1; D is undetermined. CDR3 length: 15 residues. Germline V CDR1 and CDR2: SNHLY, FYNNEI. The V and J ends lost 0 bases and 6 bases respectively, with 12 bases between them. CDR3: CASSEALQVFNEQFF. The CDR3 nucleotides are TGTGCCAGCAGTGAAGCGCTCCAAGTATTCAATGAGCAGTTCTTC.

V usage is TRBV27 and J usage is TRBJ1-2; the D is unclear. Between the trimmed V and J ends, which lost 3 bases and 0 bases, there was a span of 11 bases. The germline gives CDR1 MNHEY, CDR2 SMNVEV (reference sequence). CDR3 length equals 15 residues. CDR3 bases: TGTGCCAGCAGTTTTAAAAGGGAAGCTAACTATGGCTACACCTTC. This codes for CASSFKREANYGYTF.

The genes are TRBV27 and TRBJ2-5, with 13 bases that match TRBD2. J lost 4 bases, V lost 2 bases, and 10 bases had no gene match. Germline lookup yields CDR1 MNHEY and CDR2 SMNVEV (reference sequence). The CDR3 is 18 residues long. In DNA, the CDR3 is TGTGCCAGCAGTTTAACTAGCGGGAGGGCCCTCGTCGGAGAGACCCAGTACTTC. Protein product: CASSLTSGRALVGETQYF.

This CDR3 is CASSEGTGGYEQYF. The CDR3 nucleotides are TGTGCCAGCAGTGAGGGGACAGGGGGATACGAGCAGTACTTC. The chain recombines TRBV27 with TRBJ2-7; 11 bases map to TRBD1. This CDR3 spans 14 amino acids. V lost 5 bases, J lost 4 bases, and 4 bases stayed unmatched. Germline V gene sequence: CDR1 MNHEY, CDR2 SMNVEV (reference sequence).

The CDR3 here is CATRDRGTDTQYF. DNA for the CDR3: TGTGCCACCAGGGACAGGGGCACAGATACGCAGTATTTT. This rearrangement joins TRBV24-1 to TRBJ2-3; 8 bases align to TRBD1. The CDR3 totals 13 residues. V lost 7 bases, J lost 1 base, and 0 bases stayed unmatched. Germline V gene lookup returns CDR1 KGHDR and CDR2 SFDVKD.

The chain carries TRBV7-4 and TRBJ1-2; D gene ambiguous. The CDR3 contains 13 residues. CDR1 is SGHVT, CDR2 SQSDAQ, per germline. V lost 2 bases and J lost 8, with 12 bases in between. The CDR3 nucleotides read TGTGCCAGCAGCTTACGAGTGGTGGGGGGCTACACCTTC. Translation: CASSLRVVGGYTF.

This sequence joins TRBV19 and TRBJ1-3; TRBD1 agrees at 7 bases. The CDR3 has 14 amino acids. Germline lookup yields CDR1 LNHDA and CDR2 SQIVND (reference sequence). V shed 8 bases, J shed 3 bases, and the junction held 7 bases outside the gene matches. The CDR3 DNA reads TGTGCCAGTCTGGGAACAGGGGATGGAAACACCATATATTTT. Translated, it gives CASLGTGDGNTIYF.